These 4 T cell receptor beta chains share one sample of origin, sequenced in a study of cytomegalovirus exposure and HLA in healthy donors. Both 60 Vbeta primers and 13 Jbeta primers went into the PCR. The table came from immunoSEQ multiplex PCR; TCRdb's copy has only in-frame clones and leaves some out. This sample yields roughly 50,000 clones, of which roughly 77% are seen a single time; approximately 6.3% belongs to the top ten. Sequencing used PBMCs. Receptors were obtained from a man in his thirties or forties in good health and CMV-seropositive.

The chain carries TRBV11-3 and TRBJ1-1; D is unclear. Germline CDR1 SGHNT, CDR2 YENEEA. V was trimmed by 0 bases and J by 0 bases, leaving 5 bases between them. The CDR3 consists of 14 residues. The CDR3 DNA reads TGTGCCAGCAGCTTAGATCTAGTGAACACTGAAGCTTTCTTT. It is translated as CASSLDLVNTEAFF.

V and J are TRBV18 and TRBJ1-6; tentatively, D is TRBD1 (5 bases). The CDR3 spans 16 residues. The ends were cut back, 6 bases at V and 10 bases at J, with 22 bases in the middle. Germline CDR1 reads KGHSH; CDR2 reads LQKENI. In DNA form, the CDR3 reads TGTGCCAGCTCCGCCACAGCAGGGAGGCTCGGGTCACCCCTCCACTTT. Translating it yields CASSATAGRLGSPLHF.

This chain links TRBV5-1 with TRBJ2-1, with TRBD2 matching over 12 bases. Trimming cost V 0 bases and J 0 bases; bases outside gene matches: 7. Per the germline V gene, CDR1 is SGHRS and CDR2 is YFSETQ. The CDR3 contains 19 residues. The CDR3 spells CASSLAWLAGGPSYNEQFF. DNA of the CDR3: TGCGCCAGCAGCTTGGCCTGGCTAGCGGGGGGGCCCTCCTACAATGAGCAGTTCTTC. Supplemented by reference TRBV5-1 and TRBJ2-1, the full variable domain reads KAGVTQTPRYLIKTRGQQVTLSCSPISGHRSVSWYQQTPGQGLQFLFEYFSETQRNKGNFPGRFSGRQFSNSRSEMNVSTLELGDSALYLCASSLAWLAGGPSYNEQFFGPGTRLTVL.

This clone was recorded a few times. This chain uses TRBV10-3 with TRBJ1-3; no clear D. The CDR3 totals 11 residues. The germline gives CDR1 ENHRY, CDR2 SYGVKD. V was clipped by 6 bases and J by 8 bases, with 8 bases between them. The CDR3 region is CAIRIGDTIYF. The CDR3 DNA sequence: TGTGCCATCAGAATCGGGGACACCATATATTTT.